The TCR beta chain under discussion was sequenced for a study of blood T cell repertoires in COVID-19. Turning to the study itself: Samples representing acute and convalescent COVID-19 were sourced from the United States, Italy and Spain. In each case, the material was cDNA or gDNA derived from T cells, B-cell-depleted T cells, or PBMCs.

In the source study's methods: For nucleated cells, counts were estimated from reference gene primer amplification. Measured with immunoSEQ multiplex PCR; TCRdb has only the in-frame clones, and not every one. V and J calls and clone size follow that table, whereas D and trimming were derived from the DNA. The sample has tens of thousands of clones, roughly 90% seen once. The clonotype was recovered from a man aged 55 to 70 with active or convalescent COVID-19. The sample consisted of peripheral blood.

CDR3 sequence reads: CAWKLAGTRYTDTQYF. CDR3 nucleotides: TGTGCCTGGAAACTCGCCGGGACTAGATACACAGATACGCAGTATTTT. The chain carries TRBV30 and TRBJ2-3; 8 bases align to TRBD2. Germline V CDR1 and CDR2: GTSNPN, SVGIG (reference sequence). The CDR3 length is 16 residues. Trimming removed 4 bases from V and 2 bases from J; junction bases left unmatched: 11. The full variable domain, in which reference TRBV30 and TRBJ2-3 provide the parts outside the CDR3, is SQTIHQWPATLVQPVGSPLSLECTVEGTSNPNLYWYRQAAGRGLQLLFYSVGIGQISSEVPQNLSASRPQDRQFILSSKKLLLSDSGFYLCAWKLAGTRYTDTQYFGPGTRLTVL.